This entry concerns a single T cell receptor (beta chain). Trimming removed 4 bases from V and 2 bases from J; junction bases left unmatched: 3. The CDR3 sequence is 16 residues long. Germline-derived CDR1 and CDR2 are LNHDA and SQIVND (reference sequence). These data come from a study of control samples from healthy donors and cancer patients. The repertoire was sequenced with immunoSEQ multiplex PCR; TCRdb's copy has only in-frame clones and lacks some. The sample contains 150,000 to 200,000 clones, about 93% of which appear only once. The receptor was derived from a man between 18 and 35 years old in good health. This chain joins TRBV19 and TRBJ2-5, with TRBD2 matching 14 bases. Sequencing input: blood. CDR3 DNA: TGTGCCAGTAGTAGACTAGCGGGGGGGTGGCAAGAGACCCAGTACTTC. This gives the protein CASSRLAGGWQETQYF. Filled out from reference TRBV19 and TRBJ2-5, the complete variable domain reads DGGITQSPKYLFRKEGQNVTLSCEQNLNHDAMYWYRQDPGQGLRLIYYSQIVNDFQKGDIAEGYSVSREKKESFPLTVTSAQKNPTAFYLCASSRLAGGWQETQYFGPGTRLLVL.